Below, 15 T cell receptor beta chains from the same sample are listed, as sequenced in a study of blood T cell repertoires in COVID-19. Assay: immunoSEQ multiplex PCR; the TCRdb copy retains only in-frame clones and omits some. The sample contains some 90,000 clones, about 88% of which appear only once. Sequencing was done on a sample of peripheral blood. Source of these receptors: a woman older than 75 with active COVID-19.

V usage is TRBV7-9 and J usage is TRBJ2-7; 11 bases fit TRBD2. The CDR3 spans 16 residues. Losses at the gene ends were 8 bases for V and 3 bases for J; bases not matched to a gene: 12. Germline-derived CDR1 and CDR2 are SEHNR and FQNEAQ (reference sequence). The CDR3 loop is CASEARGTSGNYEQYF. CDR3 sequence (DNA): TGTGCCAGCGAGGCCCGGGGGACTAGCGGAAACTACGAGCAGTACTTC.

This chain uses TRBV19 with TRBJ1-5, with TRBD1 as a possible D gene (5 bases). Germline V gives CDR1 LNHDA, CDR2 SQIVND (reference sequence). Trimming removed 1 base from V and 7 bases from J, with 11 bases in between. CDR3 length: 14 amino acids. CDR3 nucleotides: TGTGCCAGTAGTATAGTAGTGGGGGGACAGCCCCAGCATTTT. Its protein is CASSIVVGGQPQHF.

The chain has TRBV19 and TRBJ2-5, with 9 bases fitting TRBD2. In germline, CDR1 is LNHDA, CDR2 SQIVND (reference sequence). J was trimmed by 4 bases and V by 7 bases; bases with no gene match: 7. The CDR3 extends over 14 amino acids. This chain's CDR3 is CASNPSGRRETQYF. For the CDR3, the DNA is TGTGCCAGTAATCCGAGCGGGAGGAGAGAGACCCAGTACTTC.

The chain recombines TRBV27 with TRBJ2-1; 7 nucleotides line up with TRBD1. The CDR3 spans 14 residues. The V gene's germline CDR1 is MNHEY and CDR2 SMNVEV (reference sequence). J was trimmed by 9 bases and V by 6 bases; bases with no gene match: 11. The CDR3 loop reads CASRSRDRTSEQFF. The CDR3 DNA follows: TGTGCCAGCAGGTCAAGGGACAGAACGAGTGAGCAGTTCTTC.

The CDR3 is CASSLDVPFSGANVLTF. The CDR3 bases are TGTGCCAGCAGCTTAGATGTTCCATTCTCTGGGGCCAACGTCCTGACTTTC. The chain recombines TRBV7-6 with TRBJ2-6; D call uncertain. V was trimmed by 1 base and J by 0 bases, leaving 10 bases between them. This CDR3 is built from 17 residues. Germline CDR1 reads SGHVS; CDR2 reads FNYEAQ.

V is TRBV3-1 (or the pseudogene TRBV3-2) and J is TRBJ2-4, with TRBD1 matching over 12 bases. The junction had 8 bases not matched to a gene; V was cut back by 1 base and J by 10 bases. Germline V gives CDR1 LGHDT, CDR2 YNNKEL (reference sequence). The CDR3 is 16 amino acids. CDR3 coding DNA: TGTGCCAGCAGCCAAGTAAGGGACAGGGGGCGCAGGATTCAGTACTTC. Its translation: CASSQVRDRGRRIQYF.

The rearrangement joins TRBV29-1 to TRBJ2-3; a weak D match, TRBD1 (6 bases). The V gene lost 0 bases and the J gene lost 8 bases, with 15 bases spanning the gap. CDR3 length: 14 amino acids. In germline, CDR1 is SQVTM, CDR2 ANQGSEA. In nucleotides, the CDR3 is TGCAGCGTTGAAGATTCACAGGGCGTGGGTACGCAGTATTTT. Protein product: CSVEDSQGVGTQYF.

The chain employs TRBV19 and TRBJ1-2; 7 positions match TRBD1. CDR1 is LNHDA and CDR2 is SQIVND in the germline V gene (reference sequence). Trimming at V came to 3 bases and at J to 1 base, leaving 8 bases not matched to a gene. This CDR3 contains 16 residues. CDR3 nucleotide sequence: TGTGCCAGTAGTATCCGAGGACAGGCTATTAACTATGGCTACACCTTC. Residues: CASSIRGQAINYGYTF.

This chain uses TRBV28 with TRBJ2-3; TRBD2 matches at 9 bases. This CDR3 spans 17 amino acids. V was clipped by 3 bases and J by 1 base; unmatched bases: 8. Per germline, CDR1 MDHEN and CDR2 SYDVKM. The CDR3 DNA reads as TGTGCCAGCAGTTTCGTAGGCGGGAGGGCCGGCACAGATACGCAGTATTTT. Amino acids: CASSFVGGRAGTDTQYF.

The chain links TRBV6-2 or TRBV6-3 to TRBJ2-6; D gene unclear. CDR3 length: 15 amino acids. Germline loops: CDR1 MNHEY, CDR2 SVGEGT. V was clipped by 6 bases and J by 2 bases, with 11 bases between them. CDR3 sequence (DNA): TGTGCCAGCAGCAAACCGAGTACTGGGGCCAACGTCCTGACTTTC. It translates to CASSKPSTGANVLTF.

The chain combines TRBV9 with TRBJ2-5, with 9 bases lining up with TRBD2. Germline CDR1 is SGDLS and CDR2 is YYNGEE. CDR3 length equals 21 residues. J gave up 0 bases and V 4 bases, and 22 bases lay outside the gene matches. This chain's CDR3 is CASSSPAGVTSGTWYQETQYF. The CDR3 DNA is TGTGCCAGCAGCTCTCCCGCGGGCGTGACTAGCGGAACCTGGTACCAAGAGACCCAGTACTTC.

The rearrangement links TRBV28 to TRBJ1-5, with 8 bases fitting TRBD1. CDR3 size: 16 residues. Per the germline V gene, CDR1 is MDHEN and CDR2 is SYDVKM. With V trimmed by 7 bases and J by 1 base, 9 bases remained unmatched. CDR3 in DNA: TGTGCCAGCACTGAAATCCGGGACAGGAGCAATCAGCCCCAGCATTTT. Protein: CASTEIRDRSNQPQHF.

The J gene is TRBJ2-1, the V gene TRBV11-3, with D tentatively TRBD1 (7 bases). Germline V gene data show CDR1 as SGHNT and CDR2 as YENEEA. Trimming shortened V by 2 bases and J by 4 bases, and 12 bases separated the two germline ends. The CDR3 runs 15 residues. The CDR3 here is CASSLRQGGYNEQFF. CDR3 nucleotides: TGTGCCAGCAGCTTACGGCAGGGGGGATACAATGAGCAGTTCTTC.

The gene calls are TRBV28 and TRBJ1-1; D might be TRBD1 (6 bases). The CDR3 has 14 residues. Germline V gene lookup returns CDR1 MDHEN and CDR2 SYDVKM. The ends were cut back, 6 bases at V and 1 base at J, with 12 bases in the middle. CDR3 amino acids: CASRPGTPNTEAFF. In DNA, the CDR3 is TGTGCCAGCAGACCCGGGACACCGAACACTGAAGCTTTCTTT.

The V and J genes are TRBV7-9 and TRBJ2-3; 11 bases map to TRBD2. The ends lost 5 bases at V and 2 bases at J; junction bases unmatched: 12. The CDR3 has 18 amino acids. Germline CDR1 and CDR2: SEHNR and FQNEAQ (reference sequence). The CDR3 here is CASSPPRLAGILTDTQYF. Written as DNA, the CDR3 is TGTGCCAGCAGCCCACCCCGACTAGCGGGAATACTCACAGATACGCAGTATTTT.